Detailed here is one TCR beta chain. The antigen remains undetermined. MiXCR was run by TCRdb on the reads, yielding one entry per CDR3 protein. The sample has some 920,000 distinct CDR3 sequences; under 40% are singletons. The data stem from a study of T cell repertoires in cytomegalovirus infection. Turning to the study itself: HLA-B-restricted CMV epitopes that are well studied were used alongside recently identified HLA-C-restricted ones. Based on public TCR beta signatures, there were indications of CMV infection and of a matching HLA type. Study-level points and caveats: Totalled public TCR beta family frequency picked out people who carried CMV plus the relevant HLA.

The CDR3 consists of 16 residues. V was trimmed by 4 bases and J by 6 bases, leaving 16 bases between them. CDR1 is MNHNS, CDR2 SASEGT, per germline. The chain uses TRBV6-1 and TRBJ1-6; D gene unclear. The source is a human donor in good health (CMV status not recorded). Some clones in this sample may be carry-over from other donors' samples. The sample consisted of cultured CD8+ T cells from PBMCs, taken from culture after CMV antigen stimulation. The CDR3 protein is CASSAYPVGPNSPLHF. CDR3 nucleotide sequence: TGTGCCAGCAGTGCCTACCCGGTAGGGCCTAATTCACCCCTCCACTTT.